Following are 22 T cell receptor beta chains from one sample sequenced in a study of CD8+CD57+ T cells in acquired aplastic anemia. Sequencing was done on patients that had shown CD8+CD57+ cell expansion by flow cytometry. TCR beta VDJ and CDR3 profiling used genomic DNA as template. Via MiXCR, TCRdb re-called the reads, giving one row per CDR3 protein. The sample lists 190,000 or so distinct CDR3 sequences, roughly 50% occurring once. Sequencing input: sorted CD4+, CD8+, or CD8+CD57+ T cells (not recorded which) from PBMCs. The source of these receptors is a human donor with aplastic anemia.

The J gene is TRBJ1-1, the V gene TRBV19; maybe TRBD1 (5 bases). The germline V and J ends were trimmed by 8 bases and 1 base, with 11 bases remaining between them. CDR1 and CDR2 (germline): LNHDA, SQIVND (reference sequence). The CDR3 length is 13 residues. The CDR3 region is CASGLTGNTEAFF. The CDR3 DNA reads TGTGCCAGTGGACTAACAGGGAACACTGAAGCTTTCTTT.

The chain joins TRBV18 to TRBJ2-7; 10 positions match TRBD2. The CDR3 length is 14 residues. J lost 4 bases, V lost 3 bases, and 3 bases had no gene match. Germline V gene sequence: CDR1 KGHSH, CDR2 LQKENI. The CDR3: CASSPPSGRYEQYF. The CDR3 nucleotides are TGTGCCAGCTCACCTCCTAGCGGGAGATACGAGCAGTACTTC.

This clonotype has only a few counts. This chain joins TRBV7-3 and TRBJ2-7, with a possible D match to TRBD2 (7 bases). The V gene lost 5 bases and the J gene lost 4 bases, with 21 bases spanning the gap. The germline gives CDR1 SGHTA, CDR2 FQGTGA. This CDR3 contains 16 residues. The CDR3 coding sequence is TGTGCCAGCAGCATGTGGGCGGGGGCCCCTCCTTACGAGCAGTACTTC. Translated, it gives CASSMWAGAPPYEQYF.

The sample holds many counts of this clonotype. V is TRBV5-1 and J is TRBJ2-7; TRBD1 agrees at 9 bases. The CDR3 is made up of 15 amino acids. CDR1 is SGHRS and CDR2 is YFSETQ in the germline V gene. Trimming at V came to 8 bases and at J to 3 bases, leaving 12 bases not matched to a gene. In nucleotides, the CDR3 is TGCGCCAGTAGTGGACAGGGGCGCACCCACTACGAGCAGTACTTC. This encodes CASSGQGRTHYEQYF.

The chain carries TRBV15 and TRBJ1-5; 8 bases are a match to TRBD1. Trimming cost V 6 bases and J 1 base; bases outside gene matches: 11. Germline CDR1 is LNHNV and CDR2 is YYDKDF (reference sequence). This CDR3 contains 17 residues. The CDR3 region is CATRRTGTVVSNQPQHF. In DNA, the CDR3 is TGTGCCACCAGACGGACAGGGACGGTGGTGAGCAATCAGCCCCAGCATTTT.

This clonotype was detected only a few times. The chain carries TRBV27 and TRBJ1-6; possibly TRBD1 for D (5 bases). CDR1 and CDR2 from the germline V gene are MNHEY and SMNVEV (reference sequence). The CDR3 is made up of 15 amino acids. V was clipped by 6 bases and J by 0 bases, with 9 bases between them. The CDR3 DNA reads as TGTGCCAGCAGGCCAAGGGGCTCCTATAATTCACCCCTCCACTTT. It is translated as CASRPRGSYNSPLHF.

The chain uses TRBV20-1 and TRBJ2-3; D ambiguous. The germline CDR1 and CDR2 sequences are DFQATT and SNEGSKA (reference sequence). This CDR3 is built from 11 residues. Trimming pared 6 bases from V and 6 bases from J, leaving 10 bases between. The CDR3 coding sequence is TGCAGTGCGAAAGCCGGGGATACGCAGTATTTT. It codes for CSAKAGDTQYF.

Only one count was recorded for this clonotype. The chain combines TRBV7-3 with TRBJ2-6, with TRBD1 matching over 9 bases. The V segment lost 1 base and the J segment 4 bases; nucleotides outside the gene matches: 11. This CDR3 region has 19 residues. Germline assignment: CDR1 SGHTA and CDR2 FQGTGA. The CDR3 region has the DNA TGTGCCAGCAGCTTAAGCCCGGGACAGGGAGATTCCGGGGCCAACGTCCTGACTTTC. Its translation is CASSLSPGQGDSGANVLTF.

This rearrangement joins TRBV7-9 to TRBJ1-1; 8 nucleotides agree with TRBD1. This CDR3 is 15 amino acids long. The V gene end was trimmed by 7 bases and the J gene end by 1 base; junction bases not matched to a gene: 8. Germline lookup yields CDR1 SEHNR and CDR2 FQNEAQ (reference sequence). CDR3 coding DNA: TGTGCCAGCATTTCAGTAGGACAGGGGAACACTGAAGCTTTCTTT. Translation gives CASISVGQGNTEAFF.

This clonotype was observed at least ten times. This chain joins TRBV5-5 and TRBJ1-5; D not resolved. The CDR3 sequence is 14 residues long. From germline, CDR1 is SGHKS and CDR2 YYEKEE (reference sequence). Trimming pared 2 bases from V and 2 bases from J, leaving 8 bases between. CDR3 nucleotides: TGTGCCAGCAGCTTCATTGGGGGCAATCAGCCCCAGCATTTT. Its protein product is CASSFIGGNQPQHF.

This clonotype was seen repeatedly, ten times or more. The chain is built from TRBV5-1 and TRBJ1-3, with D perhaps TRBD1 (5 bases). From germline, CDR1 is SGHRS and CDR2 YFSETQ. V was pared by 0 bases and J by 0 bases, with 10 bases between. The CDR3 has 16 residues. The CDR3 DNA follows: TGCGCCAGCAGCTTGGCCGGTGGGGCCTCTGGAAACACCATATATTTT. This encodes CASSLAGGASGNTIYF.

The chain recombines TRBV20-1 with TRBJ2-7; possibly TRBD2 for D (6 bases). V was trimmed by 6 bases and J by 0 bases, leaving 12 bases between them. The germline gives CDR1 DFQATT, CDR2 SNEGSKA (reference sequence). This CDR3 comprises 13 residues. In DNA form, the CDR3 reads TGCAGTGCCCCGAGGGGAGGCTCCTACGAGCAGTACTTC. Its protein product is CSAPRGGSYEQYF.

In this sample, this clonotype turned up a few times. J is TRBJ1-2 and V is TRBV20-1; D gene uncertain. The germline V gene has CDR1 DFQATT and CDR2 SNEGSKA (reference sequence). The CDR3 is made up of 11 amino acids. V lost 3 bases and J lost 7, with 9 bases in between. The CDR3 spells CSASTGTGYTF. For the CDR3, the DNA is TGCAGTGCTAGTACGGGTACTGGCTACACCTTC.

This clonotype showed up many times. The chain has TRBV7-8 and TRBJ1-6, with D tentatively TRBD1 (5 bases). The germline CDR1 and CDR2 sequences are SGHVS and FQNEAQ. V was cut by 6 bases and J by 10 bases, with 13 bases left in between. CDR3 length equals 13 residues. In DNA form, the CDR3 reads TGTGCCAGCAGACGGGGGGGGAGGTCACCCCTCCACTTT. It specifies CASRRGGRSPLHF.

This clonotype appeared many times. A read error may account for a junction end that differs from germline. The chain joins TRBV4-2 to TRBJ2-7, with TRBD2 matching 12 bases. This CDR3 has 19 residues. Germline V CDR1 and CDR2: LGHNA, YNFKEQ. CDR3: CASSQELGSSGGGSYGQYF. The CDR3 bases are TGTGCCAGCAGCCAAGAGCTTGGATCTAGCGGGGGGGGTTCCTACGGGCAGTACTTC.

This chain connects TRBV4-1 to TRBJ2-5, with D perhaps TRBD1 (5 bases). Per the germline V gene, CDR1 is MGHRA and CDR2 is YSYEKL. The CDR3 runs 16 residues. The V gene lost 1 base and the J gene lost 2 bases, with 14 bases spanning the gap. The CDR3 DNA follows: TGCGCCAGCAGCCAAGGGTGGGGCGGCGAACAAGAGACCCAGTACTTC. Encoded protein: CASSQGWGGEQETQYF.

There are many counts of this clonotype. The chain recombines TRBV2 with TRBJ2-3; the D is unclear. CDR3 length: 14 amino acids. V was clipped by 4 bases and J by 2 bases, with 10 bases between them. The germline gives CDR1 SNHLY, CDR2 FYNNEI. The CDR3 here is CASSVTIVTDTQYF. The CDR3, as DNA: TGTGCCAGCAGTGTAACCATAGTCACAGATACGCAGTATTTT. The full variable domain, rest sourced from reference TRBV2 and TRBJ2-3, is EPEVTQTPSHQVTQMGQEVILRCVPISNHLYFYWYRQILGQKVEFLVSFYNNEISEKSEIFDDQFSVERPDGSNFTLKIRSTKLEDSAMYFCASSVTIVTDTQYFGPGTRLTVL.

This chain connects TRBV11-1 to TRBJ2-7, with 7 bases identical to TRBD2. The end of the DNA aligns better with TRBJ2-5, so the J call may be wrong. This CDR3 has 16 amino acids. Germline V gives CDR1 SGHAT, CDR2 FQDESV (reference sequence). The CDR3 bases are TGTGCCAGCAGCTTAGGGGCAGGGAGCGGGATGGAGACCCAGTACTTC. Translation gives CASSLGAGSGMETQYF.

This clonotype was counted ten times or more. V usage is TRBV12-3 or TRBV12-4 and J usage is TRBJ1-1, with 8 bases aligning to TRBD1. The junction had 14 bases not matched to a gene; V was cut back by 5 bases and J by 0 bases. The CDR3 is 18 amino acids. CDR3 DNA sequence: TGTGCCAGCAGTAGGAGGACAGGGCCAAACTCCATGAACACTGAAGCTTTCTTT. This translates into CASSRRTGPNSMNTEAFF.

In its sample, this clonotype was seen many times. The chain recombines TRBV20-1 with TRBJ2-7; 10 nucleotides agree with TRBD2. The CDR3 length is 15 residues. Germline-derived CDR1 and CDR2 are DFQATT and SNEGSKA (reference sequence). Unmatched junction bases numbered 8, after V lost 0 bases and J lost 6 bases. The CDR3 loop is CSARDGSGREFEQYF. CDR3 sequence (DNA): TGCAGTGCTAGAGATGGCAGCGGGAGGGAATTCGAGCAGTACTTC.

There are many counts of this clonotype. This chain joins TRBV9 and TRBJ2-1, with a weak D call TRBD2 (5 bases). CDR1 and CDR2 (germline): SGDLS, YYNGEE. Trimming took off 4 bases at V and 2 bases at J, with 16 bases between the two ends. The CDR3 is 16 amino acids. The CDR3, as DNA: TGTGCCAGCAGCTCGAGGGCCGAAGCCCCCTACAATGAGCAGTTCTTC. This sequence encodes CASSSRAEAPYNEQFF.

This clonotype was counted once. The CDR3 sequence is CASSRTSERNEQYF. The CDR3 DNA sequence: TGTGCCAGCAGCAGGACTAGCGAGCGCAATGAGCAGTACTTC. This rearrangement joins TRBV2 to TRBJ2-1, with TRBD2 matching 9 bases. Judging by the DNA end, TRBJ2-7 fits better; the J call may be wrong. Looked up from germline, CDR1 is SNHLY and CDR2 is FYNNEI. The CDR3 extends over 14 amino acids.